This T cell receptor beta chain is from a study of blood T cell repertoires in COVID-19. Data came from immunoSEQ multiplex PCR; TCRdb stores just in-frame clones and leaves some out. This repertoire shows 150,000 to 200,000 clones, about 86% found once; its top ten account for approximately 10%. Per the germline V gene, CDR1 is MGHDK and CDR2 is SYGVNS. Trimming took 7 bases from V and 6 from J; bases not matched to a gene: 9. The CDR3 covers 14 residues. The sequence came from a woman aged 55-70 years with COVID-19, enrolled during active disease. Sequenced material: peripheral blood. This chain connects TRBV25-1 to TRBJ2-7, with 10 bases that match TRBD2. CDR3 sequence: CASTLAGGYSEQYF. Written as DNA, the CDR3 is TGTGCCAGCACCTTAGCGGGAGGTTATTCCGAGCAGTACTTC.